This record concerns one T cell receptor beta chain sequence. Generated by immunoSEQ multiplex PCR, the TCRdb table keeps only in-frame clones and is missing some. The profile covers tens of thousands of clones, with around 84% appearing a single time and about 3.1% taken by the ten largest. This sample was included in a study of control samples from healthy donors and cancer patients. The CDR3 totals 15 residues. Germline CDR1 is DFQATT and CDR2 is SNEGSKA (reference sequence). Between the trimmed V and J ends, which lost 3 bases and 7 bases, there was a span of 18 bases. The chain employs TRBV20-1 and TRBJ1-4; weak D call: TRBD1 (6 bases). The sequence came from a woman aged 45-65 years with lung cancer. Sequenced material: PBMCs. The CDR3 region has the DNA TGCAGTGCTAGTTTTTCGGGACAATCAACTGAAAAACTGTTTTTT. Translated: CSASFSGQSTEKLFF.